This T cell receptor beta chain originates from a study of control samples from healthy donors and cancer patients. Repertoires were generated with immunoSEQ multiplex PCR, while TCRdb's copy carries only in-frame clones and drops some. Here the sample spans 100,000 to 150,000 clones, over 75% being singletons. This clone occurred once. The TCR originated in a man aged 40-55 years in good health. Sequencing input: blood.

CDR3 region: CASSYSNEQFF. The CDR3 nucleotides read TGTGCCAGCAGTTACTCAAATGAGCAGTTCTTC. The chain joins TRBV12-3 or TRBV12-4 to TRBJ2-1, with unresolved D. CDR3 length: 11 residues. Deletions cut 4 bases from V and 7 bases from J, with 5 bases between.